This T cell receptor (beta chain) was identified in a study of blood T cell repertoires in COVID-19. Study summary: The United States, Italy and Spain provided the acute and convalescent COVID-19 samples.

As handled by the study authors: Reference gene primer amplification in the assay estimated nucleated cell counts. Sequencing was performed with immunoSEQ multiplex PCR; in TCRdb, only in-frame clones are kept and a portion is missing. The DNA was the basis for D and trimming; V, J and clone size are from that table. The repertoire consists of about 200,000 clones, with 65% to 85% occurring once and the leading ten covering 6.5% to 9%. Study members were between 18 and 89 years old and lived in fewer than 30 US regions. V lost 2 bases, J lost 3 bases, and 5 bases lay in between. Germline CDR1 reads GTSNPN; CDR2 reads SVGIG (reference sequence). The CDR3 runs to 12 residues.

This TCR derives from a woman in her thirties or forties with acute COVID-19. The sequencing sample was made of PBMCs or T cells enriched from blood (not recorded which). The V and J genes are TRBV30 and TRBJ1-5, with D unresolved. The CDR3 loop is CAWSYPNQPQHF. For the CDR3, the DNA is TGTGCCTGGAGTTATCCCAATCAGCCCCAGCATTTT.